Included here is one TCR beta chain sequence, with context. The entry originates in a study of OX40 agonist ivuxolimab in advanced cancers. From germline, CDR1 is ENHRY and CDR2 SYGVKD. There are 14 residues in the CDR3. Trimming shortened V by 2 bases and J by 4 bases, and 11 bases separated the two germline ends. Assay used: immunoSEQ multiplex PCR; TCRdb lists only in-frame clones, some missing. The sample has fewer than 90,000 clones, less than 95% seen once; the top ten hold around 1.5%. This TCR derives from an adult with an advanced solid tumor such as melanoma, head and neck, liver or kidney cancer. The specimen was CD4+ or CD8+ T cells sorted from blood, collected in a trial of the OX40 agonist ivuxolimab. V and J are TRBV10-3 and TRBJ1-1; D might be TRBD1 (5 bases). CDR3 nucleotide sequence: TGTGCCATCAGTGAGGCGTTTGGGGGCACTGAAGCTTTCTTT. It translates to CAISEAFGGTEAFF.